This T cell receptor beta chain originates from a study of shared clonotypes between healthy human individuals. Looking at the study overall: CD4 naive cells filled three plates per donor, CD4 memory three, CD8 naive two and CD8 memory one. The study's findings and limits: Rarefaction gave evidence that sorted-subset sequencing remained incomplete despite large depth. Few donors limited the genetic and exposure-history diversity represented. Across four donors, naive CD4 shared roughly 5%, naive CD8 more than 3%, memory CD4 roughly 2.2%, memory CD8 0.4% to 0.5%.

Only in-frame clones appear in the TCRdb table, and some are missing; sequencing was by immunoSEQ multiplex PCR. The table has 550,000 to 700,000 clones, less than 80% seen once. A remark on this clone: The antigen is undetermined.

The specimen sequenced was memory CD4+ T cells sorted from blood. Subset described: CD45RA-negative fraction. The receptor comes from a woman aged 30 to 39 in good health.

The CDR3, as DNA: TGTGCCAGCAGCTCCTCTGCAAGCGGGAGGGCCTACGAGCAGTACTTC. Translated: CASSSSASGRAYEQYF. The V call is TRBV7-2, the J call TRBJ2-7, with 10 bases matching TRBD2. J was trimmed by 2 bases and V by 4 bases; bases with no gene match: 8. The CDR3 contains 16 residues. Germline V lookup: CDR1 SGHTA, CDR2 FQGNSA.